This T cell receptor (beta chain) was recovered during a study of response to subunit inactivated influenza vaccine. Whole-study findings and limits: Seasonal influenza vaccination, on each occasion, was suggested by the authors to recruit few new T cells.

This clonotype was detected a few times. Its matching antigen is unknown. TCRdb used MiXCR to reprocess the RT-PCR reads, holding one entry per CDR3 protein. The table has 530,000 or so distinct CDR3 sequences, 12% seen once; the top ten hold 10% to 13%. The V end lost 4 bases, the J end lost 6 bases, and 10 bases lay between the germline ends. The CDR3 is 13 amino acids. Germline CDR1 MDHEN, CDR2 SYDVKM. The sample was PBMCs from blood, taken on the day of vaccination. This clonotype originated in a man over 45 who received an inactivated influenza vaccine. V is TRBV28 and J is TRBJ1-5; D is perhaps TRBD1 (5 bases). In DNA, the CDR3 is TGTGCCAGCAGTTCAGGGACTGCTCAGCCCCAGCATTTT. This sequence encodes CASSSGTAQPQHF.